These 27 T cell receptor beta chains came from one sample sequenced in a study of T cell responses to AZD1222 COVID-19 vaccine. Only in-frame clones appear in the TCRdb table, and some are missing; sequencing was by immunoSEQ multiplex PCR. The sample holds around 61,000 clones, approximately 85% seen once. Sequenced material: peripheral blood, taken on day 0 of AZD1222 vaccination. The receptor set was obtained from an adult in good health.

The CDR3 DNA sequence: TGTGCCATCAGTGATTATTCAGGGGAGGGGAATGAAAAACTGTTTTTT. Its translation: CAISDYSGEGNEKLFF. The genes are TRBV10-3 and TRBJ1-4; weak D call: TRBD1 (6 bases). The CDR3 runs to 16 residues. The V gene's germline CDR1 is ENHRY and CDR2 SYGVKD. With 3 bases removed from V and 5 bases from J, the gap between germline ends came to 16 bases.

The V call is TRBV28, the J call TRBJ2-3, with D possibly matching TRBD2 (6 bases). The CDR3 loop spans 14 amino acids. The germline V gene encodes CDR1 MDHEN and CDR2 SYDVKM. V gave up 8 bases and J gave up 1 base, with 13 bases separating them. CDR3 sequence: CASVLGGGTDTQYF. CDR3 DNA sequence: TGTGCCAGCGTCCTCGGGGGTGGCACAGATACGCAGTATTTT.

This clone was counted once. The CDR3 sequence: CASSRTRPILYGYTF. In DNA form, the CDR3 reads TGTGCCAGCAGTCGAACGAGACCGATCCTCTATGGCTACACCTTC. The V and J genes are TRBV28 and TRBJ1-2; D is unclear. The CDR3 covers 15 residues. In germline, CDR1 is MDHEN, CDR2 SYDVKM. With 5 bases removed from V and 4 bases from J, the gap between germline ends came to 17 bases.

The CDR3 DNA reads TGTGCCAGCAGGTCCCTGGGAGAGGCCCAAGAGACCCAGTACTTC. It codes for CASRSLGEAQETQYF. The chain carries TRBV27 and TRBJ2-5; possible D gene TRBD2, 5 bases. V dropped 6 bases and J dropped 1 base, with 15 bases sitting between them. Germline V gives CDR1 MNHEY, CDR2 SMNVEV (reference sequence). The CDR3 is 15 amino acids.

The chain recombines TRBV6-5 with TRBJ1-6; D perhaps matches TRBD1 (5 bases). The CDR3 has 14 residues. Deletions cut 2 bases from V and 8 bases from J, with 10 bases between. Germline V gene data show CDR1 as MNHEY and CDR2 as SVGAGI. CDR3 coding DNA: TGTGCCAGCAGTTACAAGGGGCGGGATTCACCCCTCCACTTT. Its protein product is CASSYKGRDSPLHF.

The chain combines TRBV18 with TRBJ1-5; D ambiguous. This CDR3 has 13 residues. The V end was cut by 6 bases, the J end by 6 bases, with 12 bases between. Germline V gene lookup returns CDR1 KGHSH and CDR2 LQKENI. In DNA, the CDR3 is TGTGCCAGCTCGTACAAATCCAGTCAGCCCCAGCATTTT. Amino acids: CASSYKSSQPQHF.

The V call is TRBV21-1, the J call TRBJ1-6; TRBD1 is the table's D call and was not checked against the DNA. TRBV21-1 has pseudogene status. The CDR3 is 16 residues long. The CDR3 loop reads CASTETYWDSNSPLHF. The CDR3 DNA reads TGTGCCAGCACCGAAACATATTGGGACAGTAATTCACCCCTCCACTTT.

This sequence joins TRBV6-5 and TRBJ1-6; D is possibly TRBD1 (5 bases). Looked up from germline, CDR1 is MNHEY and CDR2 is SVGAGI. V was clipped by 0 bases and J by 6 bases, with 12 bases between them. The CDR3 totals 16 residues. The CDR3 DNA reads TGTGCCAGCAGTTACTCTCTAGGGCAGGGTAATTCACCCCTCCACTTT. It is translated as CASSYSLGQGNSPLHF.

The gene calls are TRBV3-1 (or the pseudogene TRBV3-2) and TRBJ1-5; no definite D call. Germline V CDR1 and CDR2: LGHDT, YNNKEL (reference sequence). This CDR3 region has 13 residues. V gave up 0 bases and J gave up 0 bases, with 0 bases separating them. The CDR3 bases are TGTGCCAGCAGCCAAGATAGCAATCAGCCCCAGCATTTT. It codes for CASSQDSNQPQHF.

This sequence joins TRBV28 and TRBJ1-2, with D tentatively TRBD1 (5 bases). CDR3 length: 12 amino acids. CDR1 is MDHEN and CDR2 is SYDVKM in the germline V gene. Trimming took off 9 bases at V and 6 bases at J, with 14 bases between the two ends. The CDR3 region is CASLSGVNGYTF. CDR3 in DNA: TGTGCCAGTTTATCGGGGGTGAATGGCTACACCTTC.

This clone is a singleton in its sample. This rearrangement joins TRBV29-1 to TRBJ2-7; 7 nucleotides match TRBD1. After removal of 0 bases from V and 6 bases from J, the junction contained 11 bases not matched to a gene. The CDR3 runs 15 residues. Germline CDR1 SQVTM, CDR2 ANQGSEA. The CDR3 sequence: CSVEDGTVVGLEQYF. The DNA for the CDR3 is TGCAGCGTTGAAGATGGGACAGTTGTTGGGCTCGAGCAGTACTTC.

Here the CDR3 DNA reads TGTGCCAGCAGCTTAGTTGCAGGGGCCTCCTACAATGAGCAGTTCTTC. Amino acid sequence: CASSLVAGASYNEQFF. J is TRBJ2-1 and V is TRBV7-2, with a tentative D call TRBD1 (6 bases). Germline values: CDR1 SGHTA, CDR2 FQGNSA. The CDR3 runs to 16 residues. Deletions cut 1 base from V and 0 bases from J, with 10 bases between. The complete variable domain, with remaining parts taken from reference TRBV7-2 and TRBJ2-1, reads GAGVSQSPSNKVTEKGKDVELRCDPISGHTALYWYRQSLGQGLEFLIYFQGNSAPDKSGLPSDRFSAERTGGSVSTLTIQRTQQEDSAVYLCASSLVAGASYNEQFFGPGTRLTVL.

The chain couples TRBV6-2 or TRBV6-3 to TRBJ1-1; a possible D gene is TRBD1 (6 bases). V was shortened by 6 bases and J by 6 bases, with 11 bases between the two germline ends. The CDR3 totals 12 residues. Looked up from germline, CDR1 is MNHEY and CDR2 is SVGEGT. This chain's CDR3 is CASSPGAAEAFF. DNA of the CDR3: TGTGCCAGCAGCCCAGGGGCGGCTGAAGCTTTCTTT.

The CDR3 DNA reads as TGTGCCAGTAGTAAGCAGGGCCCCTACAATGAGCAGTTCTTC. As protein: CASSKQGPYNEQFF. V is TRBV19 and J is TRBJ2-1, with a possible D match to TRBD1 (5 bases). The V end lost 4 bases, the J end lost 2 bases, and 9 bases lay between the germline ends. CDR1 and CDR2 from the germline V gene are LNHDA and SQIVND (reference sequence). The CDR3 consists of 14 residues.

The chain employs TRBV20-1 and TRBJ1-2, with 7 bases aligning to TRBD1. V shed 8 bases, J shed 8 bases, and the junction held 8 bases outside the gene matches. The germline V gene has CDR1 DFQATT and CDR2 SNEGSKA (reference sequence). The CDR3 runs to 11 residues. CDR3 in DNA: TGCAGTCTAAAGGGGGCGCCGGGCTACACCTTC. Amino acid sequence: CSLKGAPGYTF.

This clone is labeled as medium-sized (0.01 to 0.1%). A read error is likely, as this CDR3 ends without the conserved phenylalanine or tryptophan. The limits of the CDR3 on the DNA are not certain, so only TCRdb's listed CDR3 is given. The V and J genes are TRBV6-1 and TRBJ1-1; TRBD1, the D gene given by the table, was not confirmed from the DNA. Germline V lookup: CDR1 MNHNS, CDR2 SASEGT. Including both end residues, the CDR3 is 11 amino acids long. The CDR3 here is CASSDGKPGQN.

The V and J genes are TRBV28 and TRBJ2-7; D remains unclear. The CDR3 length is 15 residues. The V end was cut by 6 bases, the J end by 1 base, with 16 bases between. Germline V gene lookup returns CDR1 MDHEN and CDR2 SYDVKM. The CDR3 region has the DNA TGTGCCAGCAGCGTTTTCGGGCCCATTTCCTACGAGCAGTACTTC. Its protein product is CASSVFGPISYEQYF.

J is TRBJ2-2 and V is TRBV5-1; D call uncertain. Trimming took 0 bases from V and 1 from J, leaving 4 bases between them. The CDR3 runs to 14 residues. The germline CDR1 and CDR2 sequences are SGHRS and YFSETQ. The CDR3 loop is CASSLEVNTGELFF. In DNA form, the CDR3 reads TGCGCCAGCAGCTTGGAGGTGAACACCGGGGAGCTGTTTTTT. Variable domain in full (rest from reference TRBV5-1 and TRBJ2-2): KAGVTQTPRYLIKTRGQQVTLSCSPISGHRSVSWYQQTPGQGLQFLFEYFSETQRNKGNFPGRFSGRQFSNSRSEMNVSTLELGDSALYLCASSLEVNTGELFFGEGSRLTVL.

The chain carries TRBV7-9 and TRBJ1-2; D might be TRBD1 (6 bases). The CDR3 extends over 13 amino acids. V lost 2 bases to trimming and J lost 5 bases, with 9 bases between them. Germline CDR1 is SEHNR and CDR2 is FQNEAQ (reference sequence). The CDR3, as DNA: TGTGCCAGCAGCTTAACAGGGAGTTATGGCTACACCTTC. Its protein product is CASSLTGSYGYTF.

The chain recombines TRBV11-2 with TRBJ2-3; TRBD1 agrees at 10 bases. The germline V gene has CDR1 SGHAT and CDR2 FQNNGV. This CDR3 is built from 16 residues. V was pared by 5 bases and J by 1 base, with 6 bases of the junction left unmatched. The CDR3 DNA sequence: TGTGCCAGCAGCAACTACGGGACAGGGGGCACAGATACGCAGTATTTT. Protein product: CASSNYGTGGTDTQYF.

This clone came up a few times. The chain carries TRBV7-2 and TRBJ2-1, with D tentatively TRBD2 (6 bases). This CDR3 contains 15 residues. V gave up 3 bases and J gave up 7 bases, with 16 bases separating them. Germline V lookup: CDR1 SGHTA, CDR2 FQGNSA. Here the CDR3 reads CASSLYLAHGNEQFF. The CDR3 DNA reads as TGTGCCAGCAGCTTGTACCTAGCGCATGGGAATGAGCAGTTCTTC. The full variable domain, rest sourced from reference TRBV7-2 and TRBJ2-1, is GAGVSQSPSNKVTEKGKDVELRCDPISGHTALYWYRQSLGQGLEFLIYFQGNSAPDKSGLPSDRFSAERTGGSVSTLTIQRTQQEDSAVYLCASSLYLAHGNEQFFGPGTRLTVL.

This chain links TRBV15 with TRBJ2-3, with unresolved D. The CDR3 consists of 15 residues. Germline V gives CDR1 LNHNV, CDR2 YYDKDF (reference sequence). V shed 0 bases and J shed 6 bases, with 13 bases lying between them. CDR3: CATSRDRILGDTQYF. In DNA, the CDR3 is TGTGCCACCAGCAGAGATCGTATTCTGGGGGATACGCAGTATTTT.

The chain recombines TRBV9 with TRBJ1-6; 8 bases match TRBD1. The CDR3 extends over 15 amino acids. V lost 2 bases to trimming and J lost 8 bases; unmatched junction nucleotides: 6. CDR1 SGDLS and CDR2 YYNGEE come from the germline V gene. The CDR3 region has the DNA TGTGCCAGCAGCGTCGGACAGGGAGGGGATTCACCCCTCCACTTT. This codes for CASSVGQGGDSPLHF.

The chain has TRBV6-5 and TRBJ1-5, with D perhaps matching TRBD1 (6 bases). Trimming took 3 bases from V and 4 from J, leaving 10 bases between them. This CDR3 comprises 14 residues. Germline CDR1 is MNHEY and CDR2 is SVGAGI. The CDR3 here is CASSYTGMNQPQHF. The CDR3 nucleotides read TGTGCCAGCAGTTATACAGGGATGAATCAGCCCCAGCATTTT.

Here the CDR3 reads CASSEESSYNSPLHF. CDR3 in DNA: TGTGCCAGCAGTGAAGAGAGCTCCTATAATTCACCCCTCCACTTT. The chain joins TRBV2 to TRBJ1-6; D remains ambiguous. The germline gives CDR1 SNHLY, CDR2 FYNNEI. V lost 1 base to trimming and J lost 0 bases, with 4 bases between them. This CDR3 has 15 amino acids.

The genes are TRBV29-1 and TRBJ2-1; D ambiguous. Germline V gene sequence: CDR1 SQVTM, CDR2 ANQGSEA. CDR3 size: 10 residues. V shed 4 bases and J shed 6 bases, with 4 bases lying between them. The CDR3 coding sequence is TGCAGCGTTGCTACCAATGAGCAGTTCTTC. This encodes CSVATNEQFF.

The J gene is TRBJ2-3, the V gene TRBV2; D perhaps matches TRBD2 (7 bases). The germline gives CDR1 SNHLY, CDR2 FYNNEI. Trimming pared 9 bases from V and 3 bases from J, leaving 19 bases between. The CDR3 contains 15 residues. This CDR3 is CARRGGDGRTDTQYF. The DNA for the CDR3 is TGTGCCAGAAGGGGGGGGGACGGACGGACAGATACGCAGTATTTT.